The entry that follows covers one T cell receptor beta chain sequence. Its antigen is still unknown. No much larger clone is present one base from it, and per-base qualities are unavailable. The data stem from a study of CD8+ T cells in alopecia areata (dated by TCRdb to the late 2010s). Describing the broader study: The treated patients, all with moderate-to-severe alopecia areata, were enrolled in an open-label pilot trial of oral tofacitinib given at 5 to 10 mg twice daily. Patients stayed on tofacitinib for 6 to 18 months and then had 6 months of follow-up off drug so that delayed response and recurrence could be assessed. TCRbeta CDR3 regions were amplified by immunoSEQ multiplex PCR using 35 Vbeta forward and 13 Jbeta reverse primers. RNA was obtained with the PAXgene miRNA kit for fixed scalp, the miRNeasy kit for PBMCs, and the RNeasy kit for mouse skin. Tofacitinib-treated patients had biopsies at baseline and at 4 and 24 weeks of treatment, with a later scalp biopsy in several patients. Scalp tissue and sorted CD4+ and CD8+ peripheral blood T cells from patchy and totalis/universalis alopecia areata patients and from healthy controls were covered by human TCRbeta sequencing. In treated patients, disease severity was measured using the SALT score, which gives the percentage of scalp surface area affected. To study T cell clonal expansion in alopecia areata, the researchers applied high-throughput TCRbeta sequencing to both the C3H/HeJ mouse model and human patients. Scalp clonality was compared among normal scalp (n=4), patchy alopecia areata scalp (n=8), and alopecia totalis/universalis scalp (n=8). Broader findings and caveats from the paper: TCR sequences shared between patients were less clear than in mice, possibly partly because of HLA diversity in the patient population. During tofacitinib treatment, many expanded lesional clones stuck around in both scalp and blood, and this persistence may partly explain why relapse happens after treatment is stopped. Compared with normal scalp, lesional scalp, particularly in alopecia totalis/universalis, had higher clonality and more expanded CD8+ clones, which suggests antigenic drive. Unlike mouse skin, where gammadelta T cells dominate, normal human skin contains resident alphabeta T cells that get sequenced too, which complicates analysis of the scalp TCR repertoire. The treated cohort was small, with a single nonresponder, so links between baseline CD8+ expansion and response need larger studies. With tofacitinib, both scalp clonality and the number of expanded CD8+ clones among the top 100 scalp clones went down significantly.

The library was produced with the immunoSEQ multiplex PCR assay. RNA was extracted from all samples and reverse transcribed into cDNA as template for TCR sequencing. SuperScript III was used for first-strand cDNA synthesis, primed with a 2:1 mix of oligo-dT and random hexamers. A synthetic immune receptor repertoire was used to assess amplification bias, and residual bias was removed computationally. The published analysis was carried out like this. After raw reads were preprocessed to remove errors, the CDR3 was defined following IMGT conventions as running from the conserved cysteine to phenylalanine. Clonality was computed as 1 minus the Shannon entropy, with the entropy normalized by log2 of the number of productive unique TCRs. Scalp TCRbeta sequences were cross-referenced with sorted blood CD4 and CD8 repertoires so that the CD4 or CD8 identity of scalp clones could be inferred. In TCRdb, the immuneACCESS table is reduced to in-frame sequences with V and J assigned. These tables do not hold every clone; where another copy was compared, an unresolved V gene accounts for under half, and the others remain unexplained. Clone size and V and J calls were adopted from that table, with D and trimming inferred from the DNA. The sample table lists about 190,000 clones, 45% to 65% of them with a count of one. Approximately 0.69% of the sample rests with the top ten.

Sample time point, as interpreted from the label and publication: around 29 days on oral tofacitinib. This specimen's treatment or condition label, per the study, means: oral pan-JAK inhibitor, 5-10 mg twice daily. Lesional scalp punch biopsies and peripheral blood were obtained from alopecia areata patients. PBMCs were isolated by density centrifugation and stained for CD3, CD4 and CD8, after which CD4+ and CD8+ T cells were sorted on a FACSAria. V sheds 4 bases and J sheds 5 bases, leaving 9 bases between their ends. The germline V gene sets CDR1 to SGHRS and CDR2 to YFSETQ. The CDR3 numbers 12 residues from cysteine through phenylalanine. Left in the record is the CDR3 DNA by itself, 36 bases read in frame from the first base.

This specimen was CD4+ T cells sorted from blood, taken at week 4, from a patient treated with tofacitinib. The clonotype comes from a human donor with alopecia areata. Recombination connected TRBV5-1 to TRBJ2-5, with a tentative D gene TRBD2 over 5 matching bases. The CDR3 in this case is CASSPGLETQYF. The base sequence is TGCGCCAGCAGCCCGGGGTTGGAGACCCAGTACTTC.